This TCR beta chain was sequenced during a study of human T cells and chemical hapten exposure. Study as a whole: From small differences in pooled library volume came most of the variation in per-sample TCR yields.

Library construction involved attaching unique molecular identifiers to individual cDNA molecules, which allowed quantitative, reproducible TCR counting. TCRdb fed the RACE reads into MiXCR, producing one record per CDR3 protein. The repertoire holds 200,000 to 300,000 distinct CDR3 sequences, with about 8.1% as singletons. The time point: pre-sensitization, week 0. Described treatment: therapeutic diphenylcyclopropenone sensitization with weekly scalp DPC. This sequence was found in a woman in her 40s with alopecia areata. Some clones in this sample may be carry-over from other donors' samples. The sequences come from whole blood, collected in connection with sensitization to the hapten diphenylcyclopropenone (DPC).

For the CDR3, the DNA is TGCAGTGCTAGAGGTTCCACAGATACGCAGTATTTT. The encoded protein is CSARGSTDTQYF. The V gene is TRBV20-1, the J gene TRBJ2-3; D uncertain. This CDR3 has 12 residues. Germline V gene sequence: CDR1 DFQATT, CDR2 SNEGSKA (reference sequence). Deletions cut 1 base from V and 2 bases from J, with 4 bases between.